Listed below are T cell receptor beta chains from one sample, sequenced in a study of HIV-infected patients and healthy controls. TCRdb ran MiXCR on the 5' RACE reads and lists one entry per CDR3 protein. The sample carries 60,000 to 75,000 distinct CDR3 sequences, about 16% recorded once. Sequencing was carried out using CD4+ T cells from blood. These TCRs come from a human donor in good health. CDR3s leave out the opening cysteine and the closing phenylalanine or tryptophan.

13 | TRBV5-5 | ASSFGAAGANVLT
16 | TRBV18 | ASSPGLAGAESYNEQF
14 | TRBV12-3/TRBV12-4 | ASTLGVAGERDTQY
12 | TRBV6-2/TRBV6-3 | ASSPNRDNTEAF
13 | TRBV24-1 | ATSDPARGPVELF
14 | TRBV6-6 | ASRTPGQGLDSPLH
10 | TRBV12-3/TRBV12-4 | ATGGEGETQY
12 | TRBV7-2 | ASSSTSLAGGQL
13 | TRBV7-9 | ASSLGGLNVYGYT
9 | TRBV5-6 | ASSLVGEQF
12 | TRBV6-1 | ASSEEAGHYGYT
11 | TRBV6-2/TRBV6-3 | ASSYLVKNIQY
17 | TRBV10-3 | AISGNPGQGASWDTEAF
15 | TRBV4-3 | ASSQDRRGSGANVLT
13 | TRBV4-3 | ASSQDVQGWYEQY
9 | TRBV6-2/TRBV6-3 | ASTSGGPQH
15 | TRBV18 | ASSPPDRGRSTDTQY
13 | TRBV18 | ASSQNQGVQETQY
11 | TRBV30 | AWNRGPNQPQH
15 | TRBV27 | ASRISYRDFHTDTQY
14 | TRBV2 | ASWLPGGQPNTEAF
11 | TRBV3-1 | ASSQGRQSEQY
10 | TRBV20-1 | SASQGFRTQY
11 | TRBV20-1 | SAREGGREKLF
12 | TRBV19 | ASSMGENNQPQH
14 | TRBV5-1 | ASSSGTLTTNEKLF
13 | TRBV7-2 | ASSLAQAGGETQY
11 | TRBV20-1 | SARKGQQETQY
12 | TRBV27 | ASSLAGPSDTQY
8 | TRBV12-3/TRBV12-4 | ASMGAEAF
11 | TRBV6-2/TRBV6-3 | ASSYRAYYEQY